This T cell receptor (beta chain) was identified in a study of molecular identifiers for immune sequencing clone quantification. About the research overall: Across replicate runs, RNA obtained from around 18,000 or 91,000 naive CD8 cells was divided into five, with four undergoing sequencing.

In this sample, this clonotype turned up a few times. What it recognizes is unknown. Each CDR3 protein is one row after TCRdb ran MiXCR on the PCR reads. The sample contains approximately 630,000 distinct CDR3 sequences, less than 30% of which appear only once. Study-wide results and caveats: Shared barcodes on identical TCR molecules could underestimate the sizes of highly expanded clones. A single cell's spiked Jurkat TCR RNA was reportedly detectable among more than 950,000 naive cells.

The CDR3 is 13 residues long. The germline CDR1 and CDR2 sequences are MDHEN and SYDVKM. V lost 6 bases to trimming and J lost 6 bases, with 12 bases between them. The specimen was naive CD8+ T cells from blood, with Jurkat cell RNA spiked in. The subset denotes: FACS-sorted CD8+CD4-CCR7+CD45RA+ naive T cells. The rearrangement joins TRBV28 to TRBJ1-5, with TRBD1 as a possible D gene (6 bases). The clonotype was recovered from a human donor in good health. Some libraries in this study had Jurkat cell RNA spiked in. DNA of the CDR3: TGTGCCAGCAGCTGGGAGGGGGTTCAGCCCCAGCATTTT. Translating it yields CASSWEGVQPQHF.